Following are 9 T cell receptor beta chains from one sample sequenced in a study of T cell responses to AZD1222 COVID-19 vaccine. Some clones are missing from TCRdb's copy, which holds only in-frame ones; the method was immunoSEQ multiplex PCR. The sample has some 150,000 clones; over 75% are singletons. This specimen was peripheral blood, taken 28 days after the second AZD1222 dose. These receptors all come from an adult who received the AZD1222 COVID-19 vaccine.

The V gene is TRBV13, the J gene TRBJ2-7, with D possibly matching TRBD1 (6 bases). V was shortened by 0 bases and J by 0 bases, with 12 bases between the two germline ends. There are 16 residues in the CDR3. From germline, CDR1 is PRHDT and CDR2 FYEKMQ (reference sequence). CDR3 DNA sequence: TGTGCCAGCAGCTTAGGGGGCAGGGGAAGCTCCTACGAGCAGTACTTC. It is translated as CASSLGGRGSSYEQYF.

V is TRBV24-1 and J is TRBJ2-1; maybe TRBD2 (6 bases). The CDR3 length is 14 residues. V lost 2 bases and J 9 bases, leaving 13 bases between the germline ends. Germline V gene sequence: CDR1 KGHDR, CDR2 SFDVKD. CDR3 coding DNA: TGTGCCACCAGTGATTCCTCTCTCGGGGGTGAGCAGTTCTTC. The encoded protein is CATSDSSLGGEQFF.

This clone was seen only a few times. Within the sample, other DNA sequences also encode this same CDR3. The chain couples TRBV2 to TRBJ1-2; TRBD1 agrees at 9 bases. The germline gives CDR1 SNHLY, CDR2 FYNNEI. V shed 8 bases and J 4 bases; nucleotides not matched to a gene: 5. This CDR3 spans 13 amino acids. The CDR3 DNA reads TGTGCCAGCTCTTCGGACAGGGGCTATGGCTACACCTTC. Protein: CASSSDRGYGYTF.

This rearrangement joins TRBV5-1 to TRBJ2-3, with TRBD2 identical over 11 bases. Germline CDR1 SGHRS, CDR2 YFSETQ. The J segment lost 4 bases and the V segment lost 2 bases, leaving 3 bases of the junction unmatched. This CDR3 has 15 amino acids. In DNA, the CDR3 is TGCGCCAGCAGCTTCTCTAGCGGGGGGTCAGATACGCAGTATTTT. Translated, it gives CASSFSSGGSDTQYF.

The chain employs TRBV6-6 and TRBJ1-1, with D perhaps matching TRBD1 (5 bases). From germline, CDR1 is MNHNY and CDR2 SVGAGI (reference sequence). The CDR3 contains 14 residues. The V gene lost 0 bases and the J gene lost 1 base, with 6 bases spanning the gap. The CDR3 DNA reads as TGTGCCAGCAGTTACTCGGGGGAGAACACTGAAGCTTTCTTT. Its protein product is CASSYSGENTEAFF.

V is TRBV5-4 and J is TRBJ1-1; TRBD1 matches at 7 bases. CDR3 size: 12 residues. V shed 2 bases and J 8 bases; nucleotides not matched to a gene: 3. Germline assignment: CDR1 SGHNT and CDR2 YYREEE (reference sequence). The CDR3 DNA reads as TGTGCCAGCAGCTTTGGGACAGCAGAAGCTTTCTTT. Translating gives CASSFGTAEAFF.

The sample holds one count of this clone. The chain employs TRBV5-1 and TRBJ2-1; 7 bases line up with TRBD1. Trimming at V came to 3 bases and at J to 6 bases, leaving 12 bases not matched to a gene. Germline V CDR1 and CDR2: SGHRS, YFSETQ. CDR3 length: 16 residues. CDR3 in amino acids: CASSSPDRPSANEQFF. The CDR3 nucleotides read TGCGCCAGCAGCTCCCCGGACAGGCCATCGGCCAATGAGCAGTTCTTC.

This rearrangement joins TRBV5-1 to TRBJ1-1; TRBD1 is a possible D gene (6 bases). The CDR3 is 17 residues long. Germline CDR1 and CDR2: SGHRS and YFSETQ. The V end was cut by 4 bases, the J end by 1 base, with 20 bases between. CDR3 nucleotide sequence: TGCGCCAGCAGCCTGGGCCGGGGGCCAGTCAAGAACACTGAAGCTTTCTTT. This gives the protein CASSLGRGPVKNTEAFF.

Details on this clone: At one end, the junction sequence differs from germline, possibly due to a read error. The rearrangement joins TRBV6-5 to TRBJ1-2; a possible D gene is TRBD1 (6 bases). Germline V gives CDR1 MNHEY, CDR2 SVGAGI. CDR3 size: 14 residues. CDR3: CASTYLGGVYGYTF. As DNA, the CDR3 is TGTGCCAGCACTTACCTGGGGGGCGTTTATGGCTACACCTTC.